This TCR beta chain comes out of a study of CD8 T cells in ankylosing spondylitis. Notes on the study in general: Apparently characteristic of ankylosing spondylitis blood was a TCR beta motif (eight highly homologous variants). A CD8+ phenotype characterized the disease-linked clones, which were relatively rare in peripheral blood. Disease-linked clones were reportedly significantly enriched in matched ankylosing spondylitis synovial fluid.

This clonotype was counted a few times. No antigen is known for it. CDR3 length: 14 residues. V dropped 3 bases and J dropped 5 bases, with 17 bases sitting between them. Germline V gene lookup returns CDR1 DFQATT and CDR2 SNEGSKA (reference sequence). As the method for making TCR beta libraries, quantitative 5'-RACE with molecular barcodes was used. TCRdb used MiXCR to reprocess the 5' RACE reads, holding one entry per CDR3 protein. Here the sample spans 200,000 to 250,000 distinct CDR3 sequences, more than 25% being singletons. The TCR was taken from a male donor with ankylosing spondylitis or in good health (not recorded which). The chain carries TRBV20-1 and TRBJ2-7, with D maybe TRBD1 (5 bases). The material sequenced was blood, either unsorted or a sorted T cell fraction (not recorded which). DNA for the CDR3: TGCAGTGCTAGCGGCAGGGCCCTTATGGACGAGCAGTACTTC. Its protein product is CSASGRALMDEQYF.